These 8 T cell receptor beta chains originate from one sample sequenced in a study of shared clonotypes between healthy human individuals (TCRdb year 2020). Library method: the immunoSEQ multiplex PCR assay. TCRdb holds this immuneACCESS table with in-frame rearrangements only. Some clones are missing; in checked studies, unresolved V genes explain under half, and the rest has no known cause. Here the sample has about 2.3 million clones; approximately 90% occur a single time. Roughly 0.34% of the sample is in the top ten clones. Sequencing input: naive CD4+ T cells from PBMCs. According to the study, the label for this sample's cell subset or site signals: CD45RA+ positively selected. The receptors were sampled from a man between 18 and 29 years old in good health. Some clones in this sample may be carry-over from other donors' samples.

The chain joins TRBV4-2 to TRBJ2-1, with TRBD2 identical over 10 bases. The CDR3 contains 17 residues. The ends lost 1 base at V and 7 bases at J; junction bases unmatched: 10. Germline CDR1 reads LGHNA; CDR2 reads YNFKEQ. CDR3 loop: CASSQVGVAGGGNEQFF. The CDR3 DNA reads TGTGCCAGCAGCCAAGTGGGAGTAGCGGGAGGCGGTAATGAGCAGTTCTTC.

The J gene is TRBJ2-2, the V gene TRBV5-1; 10 bases fit TRBD2. The V gene end was trimmed by 2 bases and the J gene end by 3 bases; junction bases not matched to a gene: 10. Germline V lookup: CDR1 SGHRS, CDR2 YFSETQ. This CDR3 contains 18 residues. The CDR3 nucleotides are TGCGCCAGCAGCTTCGAAGAGAGCGGGAGGGCCGACACCGGGGAGCTGTTTTTT. Translating gives CASSFEESGRADTGELFF.

J is TRBJ1-5 and V is TRBV6-6; TRBD1 matches 7 bases. Germline loops: CDR1 MNHNY, CDR2 SVGAGI (reference sequence). The V and J ends lost 2 bases and 4 bases, in that order; junction bases with no gene match: 5. This CDR3 contains 15 residues. The CDR3 DNA reads as TGTGCCAGCAGTTACAGGGCAGGGGGAAATCAGCCCCAGCATTTT. Encoded protein: CASSYRAGGNQPQHF.

The chain combines TRBV6-1 with TRBJ2-7; the match to TRBD1 covers 7 bases. The germline V gene has CDR1 MNHNS and CDR2 SASEGT. J lost 3 bases, V lost 7 bases, and 6 bases had no gene match. The CDR3 totals 13 residues. Here the CDR3 DNA reads TGTGCCAGCAAACGGGACAGTAACTACGAGCAGTACTTC. This gives the protein CASKRDSNYEQYF.

The chain has TRBV2 and TRBJ2-3; 12 bases map to TRBD2. The CDR3 is made up of 12 amino acids. J gave up 4 bases and V 11 bases, and 1 base lay outside the gene matches. In germline, CDR1 is SNHLY, CDR2 FYNNEI. This CDR3 reads CALAGGPDTQYF. CDR3 coding DNA: TGTGCCCTAGCGGGAGGGCCAGATACGCAGTATTTT.

Comments on this clone: Other DNA sequences in this sample translate to the same CDR3. The V and J genes are TRBV29-1 and TRBJ2-7; 9 nucleotides agree with TRBD1. V was clipped by 6 bases and J by 2 bases; unmatched bases: 5. Germline V gene data show CDR1 as SQVTM and CDR2 as ANQGSEA. The CDR3 extends over 13 amino acids. The CDR3 spells CSVGTGLTYEQYF. CDR3 coding DNA: TGCAGCGTCGGGACAGGGTTGACCTACGAGCAGTACTTC.

The V call is TRBV28, the J call TRBJ1-2; unclear D gene. This CDR3 region has 12 residues. V shed 3 bases and J shed 7 bases, with 9 bases lying between them. Germline V gene sequence: CDR1 MDHEN, CDR2 SYDVKM. CDR3 region: CASSLPPVGYTF. DNA of the CDR3: TGTGCCAGCAGTTTGCCCCCGGTTGGCTACACCTTC.

This clone was seen a handful of times. J is TRBJ2-2 and V is TRBV19; D is possibly TRBD2 (6 bases). V lost 7 bases and J 6 bases, leaving 15 bases between the germline ends. The CDR3 sequence is 14 residues long. Per germline, CDR1 LNHDA and CDR2 SQIVND (reference sequence). The CDR3 here is CASTISWGAGELFF. The DNA for the CDR3 is TGTGCCAGTACAATTTCGTGGGGGGCCGGGGAGCTGTTTTTT.